Each of the 13 T cell receptor beta chains below was sequenced from the same sample in a study of CD8 T cells in ankylosing spondylitis. From the 5' RACE reads, TCRdb called clonotypes with MiXCR, one entry per CDR3 protein. The sample has about 200,000 distinct CDR3 sequences, 9.5% to 15% seen once; the top ten hold 15% to 20%. Material: blood, either unsorted or a sorted T cell fraction (not recorded which). These receptors were obtained from a male donor with ankylosing spondylitis or in good health (not recorded which).

This clonotype was detected a few times. This sequence joins TRBV4-1 and TRBJ2-1; D is tentatively TRBD1 or TRBD2 (6 bases each). V lost 4 bases and J 6 bases, leaving 13 bases between the germline ends. This CDR3 region has 14 residues. Per the germline V gene, CDR1 is MGHRA and CDR2 is YSYEKL. The CDR3 DNA is TGCGCCAGCAGCCTCATGGGGGGCCCCAATGAGCAGTTCTTC. Protein product: CASSLMGGPNEQFF.

This clonotype turned up a few times. The chain couples TRBV2 to TRBJ2-2; weak D call: TRBD2 (7 bases). Between the trimmed V and J ends, which lost 6 bases and 4 bases, there was a span of 30 bases. CDR3 size: 20 residues. CDR1 and CDR2 from the germline V gene are SNHLY and FYNNEI. The CDR3 region is CASSTDGGFGQLHGTGELFF. CDR3 coding DNA: TGTGCCAGCAGCACGGACGGGGGGTTCGGACAGCTACATGGCACCGGGGAGCTGTTTTTT.

This sequence joins TRBV4-1 and TRBJ2-5; 7 nucleotides match TRBD2. Germline V gives CDR1 MGHRA, CDR2 YSYEKL. V lost 3 bases and J lost 1; bases outside the gene matches: 2. The CDR3 spans 14 residues. The chain's CDR3 is CASSQVAGQETQYF. The CDR3 coding sequence is TGCGCCAGCAGCCAGGTAGCGGGCCAAGAGACCCAGTACTTC.

This clonotype was detected a few times. The CDR3 protein is CASSLGSNEQYF. The CDR3 nucleotides are TGTGCCAGCAGCTTGGGCAGTAACGAGCAGTACTTC. V gene TRBV11-2 combines with J gene TRBJ2-7, with D unclear. Germline V lookup: CDR1 SGHAT, CDR2 FQNNGV. This CDR3 has 12 amino acids. V shed 3 bases and J shed 5 bases, with 8 bases lying between them.

This chain links TRBV20-1 with TRBJ2-7; D not resolved. Deletions cut 0 bases from V and 3 bases from J, with 9 bases between. The CDR3 is 13 residues long. The germline gives CDR1 DFQATT, CDR2 SNEGSKA (reference sequence). In DNA form, the CDR3 reads TGCAGTGCTAGAGATGGAGAACTCTACGAGCAGTACTTC. Protein: CSARDGELYEQYF.

A few counts support this clonotype. The CDR3 DNA is TGTGCCTGGAGCTCCGGGACAGCAGGCAATCAGCCCCAGCATTTT. This translates into CAWSSGTAGNQPQHF. This chain joins TRBV30 and TRBJ1-5, with 7 bases aligning to TRBD1. J was trimmed by 2 bases and V by 3 bases; bases with no gene match: 7. Looked up from germline, CDR1 is GTSNPN and CDR2 is SVGIG (reference sequence). There are 15 residues in the CDR3. Based on the CDR3 plus reference TRBV30 and TRBJ1-5, the full variable domain is SQTIHQWPATLVQPVGSPLSLECTVEGTSNPNLYWYRQAAGRGLQLLFYSVGIGQISSEVPQNLSASRPQDRQFILSSKKLLLSDSGFYLCAWSSGTAGNQPQHFGDGTRLSIL.

This clonotype was observed a few times. The chain couples TRBV29-1 to TRBJ2-7, with 12 bases matching TRBD2. The germline V gene has CDR1 SQVTM and CDR2 ANQGSEA. Trimming took 4 bases from V and 3 from J; bases not matched to a gene: 7. The CDR3 is 15 amino acids. The CDR3 spells CSVGYLTSGSYEQYF. The CDR3 DNA sequence: TGCAGCGTTGGGTACTTGACTAGCGGGAGCTACGAGCAGTACTTC.

Only a few counts were recorded for this clonotype. This chain connects TRBV20-1 to TRBJ2-5; D unresolved. The V end lost 0 bases, the J end lost 4 bases, and 12 bases lay between the germline ends. Germline V CDR1 and CDR2: DFQATT, SNEGSKA (reference sequence). This CDR3 region has 14 residues. DNA of the CDR3: TGCAGTGCTAGAGATAATCGACCCGGAGAGACCCAGTACTTC. Amino acid sequence: CSARDNRPGETQYF.

V and J are TRBV7-9 and TRBJ2-1; a possible D gene is TRBD1 (6 bases). There are 14 residues in the CDR3. Germline V lookup: CDR1 SEHNR, CDR2 FQNEAQ (reference sequence). V was cut by 0 bases and J by 6 bases, with 9 bases left in between. The CDR3 is CASSLAGALNEQFF. The CDR3 bases are TGTGCCAGCAGCTTAGCGGGGGCCCTCAATGAGCAGTTCTTC.

The sample holds a few counts of this clonotype. This chain connects TRBV9 to TRBJ1-1; D might be TRBD1 (5 bases). The germline CDR1 and CDR2 sequences are SGDLS and YYNGEE. Between the trimmed V and J ends, which lost 0 bases and 0 bases, there was a span of 9 bases. This CDR3 is 15 amino acids long. The CDR3: CASSVVEGMNTEAFF. The DNA of the CDR3 is TGTGCCAGCAGCGTAGTGGAGGGGATGAACACTGAAGCTTTCTTT.

A few counts support this clonotype. The J gene is TRBJ2-1, the V gene TRBV7-9; D call uncertain. This CDR3 contains 15 residues. Trimming took off 4 bases at V and 2 bases at J, with 12 bases between the two ends. Looked up from germline, CDR1 is SEHNR and CDR2 is FQNEAQ (reference sequence). CDR3: CASSSRRDAYNEQFF. Written as DNA, the CDR3 is TGTGCCAGCAGCTCCCGAAGGGATGCCTACAATGAGCAGTTCTTC.

There are a few counts of this clonotype. The chain recombines TRBV4-2 with TRBJ2-2; D unclear. The CDR3 contains 12 residues. Per germline, CDR1 LGHNA and CDR2 YNFKEQ. V was clipped by 0 bases and J by 9 bases, with 5 bases between them. In DNA, the CDR3 is TGTGCCAGCAGCCAAGAGGGTTGGGAGCTGTTTTTT. This encodes CASSQEGWELFF.

The rearrangement uses TRBV13 and TRBJ2-5; a weak D match, TRBD2 (5 bases). Germline V CDR1 and CDR2: PRHDT, FYEKMQ (reference sequence). V dropped 2 bases and J dropped 4 bases, with 11 bases sitting between them. CDR3 length equals 14 residues. CDR3 protein: CASSLRTPRETQYF. The CDR3 nucleotides read TGTGCCAGCAGCTTAAGGACTCCCAGAGAGACCCAGTACTTC.